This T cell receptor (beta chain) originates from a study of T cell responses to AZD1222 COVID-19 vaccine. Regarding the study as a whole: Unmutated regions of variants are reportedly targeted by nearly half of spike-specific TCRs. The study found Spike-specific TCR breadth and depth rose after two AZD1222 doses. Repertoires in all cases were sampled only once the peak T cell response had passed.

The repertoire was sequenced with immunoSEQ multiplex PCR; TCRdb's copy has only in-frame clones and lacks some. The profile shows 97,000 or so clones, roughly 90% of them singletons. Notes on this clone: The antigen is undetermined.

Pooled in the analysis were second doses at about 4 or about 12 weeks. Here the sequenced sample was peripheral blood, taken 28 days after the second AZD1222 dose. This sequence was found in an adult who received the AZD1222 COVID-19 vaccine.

The CDR3 nucleotides are TGTGCCAGCAGCTTAGATCGATGGACTAGCGGGAGGGCCAATGAGCAGTTCTTC. It yields the protein CASSLDRWTSGRANEQFF. The J gene is TRBJ2-1, the V gene TRBV7-8; TRBD2 matches at 15 bases. The ends lost 1 base at V and 6 bases at J; junction bases unmatched: 7. CDR3 length: 18 amino acids. Germline V CDR1 and CDR2: SGHVS, FQNEAQ.